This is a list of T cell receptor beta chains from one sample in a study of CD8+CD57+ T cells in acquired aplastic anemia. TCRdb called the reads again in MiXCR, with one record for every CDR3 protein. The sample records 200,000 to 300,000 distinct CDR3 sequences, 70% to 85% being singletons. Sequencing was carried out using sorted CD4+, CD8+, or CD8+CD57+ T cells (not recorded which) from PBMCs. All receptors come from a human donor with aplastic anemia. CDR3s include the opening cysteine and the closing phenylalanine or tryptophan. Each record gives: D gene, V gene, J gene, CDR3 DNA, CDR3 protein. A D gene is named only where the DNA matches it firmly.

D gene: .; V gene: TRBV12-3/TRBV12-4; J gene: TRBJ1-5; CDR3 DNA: TGTGCCAGCAGCCGAGACAGGAGCAATCAGCCCCAGCATTTT; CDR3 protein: CASSRDRSNQPQHF
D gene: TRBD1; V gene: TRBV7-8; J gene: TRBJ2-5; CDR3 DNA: TGTGCCAGCAGCTCCGGAGGGGACAGGAGGGAGACCCAGTACTTC; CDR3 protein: CASSSGGDRRETQYF
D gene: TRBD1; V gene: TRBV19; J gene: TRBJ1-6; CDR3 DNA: TGTGCCAGTACCCCGGACAGGGGTCTGGGATCACCCCTCCACTTT; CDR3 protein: CASTPDRGLGSPLHF
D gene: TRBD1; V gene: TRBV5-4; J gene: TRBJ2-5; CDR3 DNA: TGTGCCACCAGCCGGGACAGGCAGCAAGAGACCCAGTACTTC; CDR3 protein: CATSRDRQQETQYF
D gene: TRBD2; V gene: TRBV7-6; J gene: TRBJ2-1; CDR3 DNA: TGTGCCAGCAGCTTTAAAAGCTGCGGGGGGAGCGATCAGCAGTTCTTC; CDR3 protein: CASSFKSCGGSDQQFF
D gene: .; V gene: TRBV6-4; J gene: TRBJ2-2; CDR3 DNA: TGTGCCAGCTGCCAAAGCGGGGAGCTGTTTTTT; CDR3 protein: CASCQSGELFF
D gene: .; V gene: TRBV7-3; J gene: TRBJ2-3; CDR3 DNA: TGTGCCAGCGGCTTAGGGAAGAGGGAGACGCACTATTTT; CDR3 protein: CASGLGKRETHYF
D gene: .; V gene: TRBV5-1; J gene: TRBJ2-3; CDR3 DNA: TGCGCCAGCGGGGAGGGGGTCACAGGTAAGCAGTATTTT; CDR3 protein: CASGEGVTGKQYF
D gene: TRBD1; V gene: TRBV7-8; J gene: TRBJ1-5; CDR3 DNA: TGTGCCAGCGGGGTAGGGGGCACACACGAGCAGCATTTT; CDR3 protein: CASGVGGTHEQHF
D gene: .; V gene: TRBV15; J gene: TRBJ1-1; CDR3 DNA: TGTGCCACCAGCAGAGCCCGGGGAATGAACACTGAAGCTTTCTTT; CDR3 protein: CATSRARGMNTEAFF
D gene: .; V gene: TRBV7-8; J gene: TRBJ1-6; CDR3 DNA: TGTGCCAGCAGCTTAGCCAGCGGCCCCGATACTCAGCCTCTCCACTTT; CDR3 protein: CASSLASGPDTQPLHF
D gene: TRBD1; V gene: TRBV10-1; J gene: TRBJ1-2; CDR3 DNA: TGCGCCAGCAACCTAACACAGGGGGACTATGGCTACACCTTC; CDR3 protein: CASNLTQGDYGYTF
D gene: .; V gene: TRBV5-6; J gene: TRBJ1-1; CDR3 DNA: TGTGCCAGCAGCTTGGAGATGGGGACCACTGAAGCTTTCTTT; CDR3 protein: CASSLEMGTTEAFF
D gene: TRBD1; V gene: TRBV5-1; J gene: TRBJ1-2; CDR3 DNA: TGTGCCAGCAGCTTTACAGGGGGCTACGAGGGCTACACCTTC; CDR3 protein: CASSFTGGYEGYTF
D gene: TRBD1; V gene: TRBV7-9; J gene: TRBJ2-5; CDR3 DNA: TGTGCCAGCAGCTCACGGGACAGGGGCCAACGTCCTGACTTC; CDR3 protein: CASSSRDRGQRPDF
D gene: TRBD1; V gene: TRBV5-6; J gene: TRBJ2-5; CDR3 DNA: TGTGCCAGCAGCTTGGAGAGGGGGCCCCAAGAGACCCAGTACTTC; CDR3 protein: CASSLERGPQETQYF